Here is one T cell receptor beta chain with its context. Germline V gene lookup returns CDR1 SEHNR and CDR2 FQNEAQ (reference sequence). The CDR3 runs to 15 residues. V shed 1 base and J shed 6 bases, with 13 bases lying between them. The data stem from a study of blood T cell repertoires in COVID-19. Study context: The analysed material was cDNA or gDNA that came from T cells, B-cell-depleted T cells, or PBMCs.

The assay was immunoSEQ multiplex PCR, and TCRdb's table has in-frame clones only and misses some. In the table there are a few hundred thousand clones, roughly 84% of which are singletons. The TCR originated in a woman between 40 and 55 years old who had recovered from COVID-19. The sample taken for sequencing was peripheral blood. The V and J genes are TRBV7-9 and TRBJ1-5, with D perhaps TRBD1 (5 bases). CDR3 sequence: CASSLGTGVVQPQHF. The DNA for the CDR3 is TGTGCCAGCAGCTTAGGTACGGGGGTCGTTCAGCCCCAGCATTTT.